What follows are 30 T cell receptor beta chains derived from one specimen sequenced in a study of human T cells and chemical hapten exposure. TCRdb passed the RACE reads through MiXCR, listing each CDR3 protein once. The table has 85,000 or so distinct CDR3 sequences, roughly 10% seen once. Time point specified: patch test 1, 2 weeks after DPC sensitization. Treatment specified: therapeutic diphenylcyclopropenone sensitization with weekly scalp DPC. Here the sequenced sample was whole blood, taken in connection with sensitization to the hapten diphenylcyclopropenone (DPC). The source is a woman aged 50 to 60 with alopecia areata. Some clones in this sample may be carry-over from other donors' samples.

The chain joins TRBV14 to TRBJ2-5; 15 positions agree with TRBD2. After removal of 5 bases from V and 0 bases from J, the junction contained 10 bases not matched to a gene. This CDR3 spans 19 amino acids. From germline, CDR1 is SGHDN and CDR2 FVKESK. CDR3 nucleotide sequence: TGTGCCAGCAGCAACCACGGACTAGCGGGGGGGTTGTACCAAGAGACCCAGTACTTC. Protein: CASSNHGLAGGLYQETQYF.

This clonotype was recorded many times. The CDR3 bases are TGTGCCACCAGCAGAGATCGACGGGACAATGAGCAGTTCTTC. Translation: CATSRDRRDNEQFF. The rearrangement joins TRBV15 to TRBJ2-1; D gene ambiguous. Trimming removed 0 bases at V and 5 bases at J, with 8 bases between. From germline, CDR1 is LNHNV and CDR2 YYDKDF (reference sequence). The CDR3 contains 14 residues.

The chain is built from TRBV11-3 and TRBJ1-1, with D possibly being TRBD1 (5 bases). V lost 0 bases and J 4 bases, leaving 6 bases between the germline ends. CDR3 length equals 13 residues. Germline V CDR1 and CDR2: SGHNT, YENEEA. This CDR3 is CASSLDRATEAFF. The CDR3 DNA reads TGTGCCAGCAGCTTAGACAGGGCCACTGAAGCTTTCTTT.

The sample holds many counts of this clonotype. CDR3 in amino acids: CASSYTQGFQPQHF. The DNA for the CDR3 is TGTGCCAGCAGTTACACCCAGGGATTCCAGCCCCAGCATTTT. The chain joins TRBV6-5 to TRBJ1-5; D might be TRBD1 (5 bases). The germline gives CDR1 MNHEY, CDR2 SVGAGI. The CDR3 is made up of 14 amino acids. Trimming cost V 2 bases and J 7 bases, with 12 bases left between them.

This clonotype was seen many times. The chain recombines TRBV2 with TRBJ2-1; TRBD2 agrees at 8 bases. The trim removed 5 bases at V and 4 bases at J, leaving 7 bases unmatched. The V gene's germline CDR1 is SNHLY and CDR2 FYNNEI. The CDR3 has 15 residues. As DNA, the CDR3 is TGTGCCAGCAGTATCTTCGGGGGGGTTTACAATGAGCAGTTCTTC. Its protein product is CASSIFGGVYNEQFF.

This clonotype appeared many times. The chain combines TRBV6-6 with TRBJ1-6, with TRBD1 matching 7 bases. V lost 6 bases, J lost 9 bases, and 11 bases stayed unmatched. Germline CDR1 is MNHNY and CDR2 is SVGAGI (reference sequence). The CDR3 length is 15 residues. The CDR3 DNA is TGTGCCAGCAGGGGTGCGACAGGGATCGGTTCACCCCTCCACTTT. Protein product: CASRGATGIGSPLHF.

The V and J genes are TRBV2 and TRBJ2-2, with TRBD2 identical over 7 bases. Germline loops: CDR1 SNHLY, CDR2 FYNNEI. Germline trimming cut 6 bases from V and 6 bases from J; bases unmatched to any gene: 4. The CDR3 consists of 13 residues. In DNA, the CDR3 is TGTGCCAGCAGGAGCCGGGAGGCCGGGGAGCTGTTTTTT. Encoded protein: CASRSREAGELFF.

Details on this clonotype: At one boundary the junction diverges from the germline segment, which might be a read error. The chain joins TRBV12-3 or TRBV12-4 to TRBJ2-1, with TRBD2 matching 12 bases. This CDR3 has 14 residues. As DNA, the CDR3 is TGTGCCAGCAGTCTATCATCCAGGACTAGCGGGGTGCTCTTC. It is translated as CASSLSSRTSGVLF.

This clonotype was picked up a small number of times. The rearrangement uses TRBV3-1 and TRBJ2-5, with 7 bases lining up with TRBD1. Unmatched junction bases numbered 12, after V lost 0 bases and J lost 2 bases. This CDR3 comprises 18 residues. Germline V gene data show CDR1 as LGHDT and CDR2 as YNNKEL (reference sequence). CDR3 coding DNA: TGTGCCAGCAGCCAAGACTGGGGCCGGGACAGCAAGCAAGAGACCCAGTACTTC. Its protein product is CASSQDWGRDSKQETQYF.

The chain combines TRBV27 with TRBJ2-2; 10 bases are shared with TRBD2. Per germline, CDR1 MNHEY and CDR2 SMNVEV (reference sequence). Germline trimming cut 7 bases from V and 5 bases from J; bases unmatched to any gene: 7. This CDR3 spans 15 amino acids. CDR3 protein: CASTASGSGTGELFF. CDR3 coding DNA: TGTGCCAGCACTGCTAGCGGGAGTGGAACCGGGGAGCTGTTTTTT.

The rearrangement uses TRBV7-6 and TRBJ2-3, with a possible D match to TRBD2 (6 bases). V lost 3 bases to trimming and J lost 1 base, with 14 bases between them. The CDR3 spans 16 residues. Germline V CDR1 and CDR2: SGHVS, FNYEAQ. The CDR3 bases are TGTGCCAGCAGCTTTCCAGCGTCGGGGGGCACAGATACGCAGTATTTT. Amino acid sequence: CASSFPASGGTDTQYF. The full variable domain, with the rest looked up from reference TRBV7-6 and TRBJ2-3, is GAGVSQSPRYKVTKRGQDVALRCDPISGHVSLYWYRQALGQGPEFLTYFNYEAQQDKSGLPNDRFSAERPEGSISTLTIQRTEQRDSAMYRCASSFPASGGTDTQYFGPGTRLTVL.

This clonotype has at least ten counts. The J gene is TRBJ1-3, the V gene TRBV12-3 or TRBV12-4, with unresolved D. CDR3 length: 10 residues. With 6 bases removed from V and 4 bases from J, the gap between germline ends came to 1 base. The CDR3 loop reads CASRGNTIYF. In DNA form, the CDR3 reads TGTGCCAGCAGGGGAAACACCATATATTTT.

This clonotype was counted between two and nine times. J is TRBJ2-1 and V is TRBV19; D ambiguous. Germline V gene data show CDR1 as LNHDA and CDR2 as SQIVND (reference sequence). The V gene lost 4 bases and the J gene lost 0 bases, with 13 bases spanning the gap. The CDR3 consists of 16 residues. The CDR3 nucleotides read TGTGCCAGTAGTACCCTCCGTGCAGGCTCCTACAATGAGCAGTTCTTC. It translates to CASSTLRAGSYNEQFF.

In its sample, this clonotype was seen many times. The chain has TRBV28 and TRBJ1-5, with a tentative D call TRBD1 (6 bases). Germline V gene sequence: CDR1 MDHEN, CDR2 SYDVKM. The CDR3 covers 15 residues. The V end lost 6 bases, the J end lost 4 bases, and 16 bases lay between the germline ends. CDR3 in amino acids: CASRLEDSRNQPQHF. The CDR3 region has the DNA TGTGCCAGCAGGTTGGAGGACAGCAGAAATCAGCCCCAGCATTTT.

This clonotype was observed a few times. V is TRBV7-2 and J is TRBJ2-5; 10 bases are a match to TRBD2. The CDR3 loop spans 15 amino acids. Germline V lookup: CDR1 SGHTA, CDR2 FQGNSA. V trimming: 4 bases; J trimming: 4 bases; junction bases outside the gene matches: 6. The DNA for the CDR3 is TGTGCCAGCAGCTCCAGACTAGCGGGCCGAGAGACCCAGTACTTC. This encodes CASSSRLAGRETQYF.

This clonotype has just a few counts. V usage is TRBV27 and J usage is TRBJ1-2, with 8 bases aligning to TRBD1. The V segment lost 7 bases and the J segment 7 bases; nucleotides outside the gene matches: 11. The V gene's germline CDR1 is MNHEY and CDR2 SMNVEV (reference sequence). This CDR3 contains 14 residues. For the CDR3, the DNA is TGTGCCAGCAAAATGCCCCAGGGGGCGTCTGGCTACACCTTC. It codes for CASKMPQGASGYTF.

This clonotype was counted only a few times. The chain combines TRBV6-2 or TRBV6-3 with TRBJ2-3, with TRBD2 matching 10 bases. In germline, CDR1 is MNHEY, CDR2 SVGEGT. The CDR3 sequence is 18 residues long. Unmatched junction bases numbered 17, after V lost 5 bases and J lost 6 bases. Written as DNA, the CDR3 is TGTGCCAGCAGTCCCGACCGCCTCCAGCGGGAGGGCCGGGATACGCAGTATTTT. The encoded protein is CASSPDRLQREGRDTQYF.

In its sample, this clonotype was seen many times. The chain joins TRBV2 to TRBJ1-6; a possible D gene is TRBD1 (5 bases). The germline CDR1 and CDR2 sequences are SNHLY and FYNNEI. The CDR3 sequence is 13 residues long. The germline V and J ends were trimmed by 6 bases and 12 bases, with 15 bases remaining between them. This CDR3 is CASRGRGPGPLHF. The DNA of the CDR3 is TGTGCCAGCAGGGGGAGGGGTCCTGGACCCCTCCACTTT.

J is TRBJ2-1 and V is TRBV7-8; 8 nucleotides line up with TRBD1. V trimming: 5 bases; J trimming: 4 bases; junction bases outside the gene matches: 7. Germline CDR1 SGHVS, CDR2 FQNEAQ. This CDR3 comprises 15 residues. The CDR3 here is CASSPPGQGYNEQFF. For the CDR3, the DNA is TGTGCCAGCAGCCCCCCCGGACAGGGATACAATGAGCAGTTCTTC.

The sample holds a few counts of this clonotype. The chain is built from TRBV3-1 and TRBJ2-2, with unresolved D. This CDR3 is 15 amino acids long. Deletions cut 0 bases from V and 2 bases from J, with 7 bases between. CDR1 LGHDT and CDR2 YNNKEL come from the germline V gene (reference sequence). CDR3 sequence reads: CASSQDWLNTGELFF. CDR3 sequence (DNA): TGTGCCAGCAGCCAAGACTGGCTAAACACCGGGGAGCTGTTTTTT.

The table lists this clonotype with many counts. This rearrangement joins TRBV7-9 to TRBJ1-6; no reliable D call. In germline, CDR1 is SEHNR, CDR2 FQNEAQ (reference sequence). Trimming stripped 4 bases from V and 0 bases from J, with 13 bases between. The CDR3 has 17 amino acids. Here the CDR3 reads CASSSMDPSSYNSPLHF. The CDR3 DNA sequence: TGTGCCAGCAGCTCCATGGACCCAAGCTCCTATAATTCACCCCTCCACTTT.

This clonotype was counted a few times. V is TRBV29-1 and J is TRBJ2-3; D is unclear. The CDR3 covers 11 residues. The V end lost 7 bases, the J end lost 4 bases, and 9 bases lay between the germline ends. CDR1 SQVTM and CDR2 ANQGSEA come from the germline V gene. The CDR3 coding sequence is TGCAGCGCTAGGGTGGCAGATACGCAGTATTTT. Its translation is CSARVADTQYF.

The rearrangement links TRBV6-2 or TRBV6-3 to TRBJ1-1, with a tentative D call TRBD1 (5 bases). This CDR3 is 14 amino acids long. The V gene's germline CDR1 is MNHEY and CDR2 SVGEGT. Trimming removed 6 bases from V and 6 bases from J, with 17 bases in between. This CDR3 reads CASRDNTWGAEAFF. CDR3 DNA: TGTGCCAGCAGGGACAACACGTGGGGGGCTGAAGCTTTCTTT.

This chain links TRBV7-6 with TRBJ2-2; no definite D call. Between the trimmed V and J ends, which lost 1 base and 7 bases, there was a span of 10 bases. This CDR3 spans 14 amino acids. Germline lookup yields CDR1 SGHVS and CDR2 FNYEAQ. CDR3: CASSLGSSYGELFF. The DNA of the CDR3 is TGTGCCAGCAGCTTAGGATCTTCATACGGGGAGCTGTTTTTT.

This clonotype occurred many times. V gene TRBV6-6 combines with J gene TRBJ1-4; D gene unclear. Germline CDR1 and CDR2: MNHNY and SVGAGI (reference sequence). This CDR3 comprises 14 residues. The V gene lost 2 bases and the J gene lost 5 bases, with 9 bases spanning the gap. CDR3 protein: CASSYIPQNEKLFF. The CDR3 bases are TGTGCCAGCAGTTACATCCCTCAGAATGAAAAACTGTTTTTT.

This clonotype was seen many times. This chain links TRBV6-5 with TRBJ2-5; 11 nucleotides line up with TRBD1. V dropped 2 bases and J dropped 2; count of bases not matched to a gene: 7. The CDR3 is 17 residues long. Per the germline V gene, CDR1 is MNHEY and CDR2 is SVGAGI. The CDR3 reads CASSYPRGTGGQETQYF. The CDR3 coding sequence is TGTGCCAGCAGTTACCCGAGAGGGACAGGGGGGCAAGAGACCCAGTACTTC.

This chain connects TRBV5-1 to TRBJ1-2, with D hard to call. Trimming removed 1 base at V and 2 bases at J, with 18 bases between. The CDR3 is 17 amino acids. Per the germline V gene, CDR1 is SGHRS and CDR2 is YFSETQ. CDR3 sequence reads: CASSLSVRAARNYGYTF. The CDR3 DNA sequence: TGCGCCAGCAGCTTGTCGGTGAGGGCAGCGCGAAACTATGGCTACACCTTC.

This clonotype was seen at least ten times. This chain's CDR3 is CSARDRRGPGQPQHF. The CDR3 region has the DNA TGCAGTGCTAGAGATCGCAGGGGGCCGGGTCAGCCCCAGCATTTT. The chain is built from TRBV20-1 and TRBJ1-5; 8 positions agree with TRBD1. The CDR3 runs to 15 residues. The germline CDR1 and CDR2 sequences are DFQATT and SNEGSKA (reference sequence). V shed 0 bases and J 6 bases; nucleotides not matched to a gene: 7.

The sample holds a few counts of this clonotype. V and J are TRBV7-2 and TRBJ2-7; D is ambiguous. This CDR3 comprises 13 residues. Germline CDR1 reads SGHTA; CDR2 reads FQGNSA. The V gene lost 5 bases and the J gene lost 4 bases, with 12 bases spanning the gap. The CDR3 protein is CASSPRSDYEQYF. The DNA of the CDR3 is TGTGCCAGCAGCCCCCGGTCGGATTACGAGCAGTACTTC.

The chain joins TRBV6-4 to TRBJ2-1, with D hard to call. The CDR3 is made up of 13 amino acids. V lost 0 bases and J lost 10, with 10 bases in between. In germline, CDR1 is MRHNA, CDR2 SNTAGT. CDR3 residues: CASSDSSFMEQFF. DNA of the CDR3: TGTGCCAGCAGTGACTCGAGTTTCATGGAGCAGTTCTTC.